The rows below give T cell receptor beta chains drawn from one sample of a study of control samples from healthy donors and cancer patients. This table comes from immunoSEQ multiplex PCR, and its TCRdb copy is limited to in-frame clones, with some not included. This sample has approximately 150,000 clones, with around 90% found just once. Source material: blood. The receptor source for this set is a woman in her thirties or forties in good health. The CDR3 runs from the conserved cysteine through the conserved F or W. The D gene is left open where the match is weak. Only part of the rows carry a size: once, few, many, or a class if the clone is expanded.

V gene: TRBV4-1
D gene: NA
J gene: TRBJ1-3
clone size: NA
CDR3 DNA: TGCGCCAGCAGCCAGGTCCCCGGGACACCTGTTTCCATATATTTT
CDR3 protein: CASSQVPGTPVSIYF

V gene: TRBV6-5
D gene: NA
J gene: TRBJ1-5
clone size: NA
CDR3 DNA: TGTGCCAGCGGGGAGAATAGCAATCAGCCCCAGCATTTT
CDR3 protein: CASGENSNQPQHF

V gene: TRBV24-1
D gene: TRBD1
J gene: TRBJ1-5
clone size: NA
CDR3 DNA: TGTGCCACCAGTGACCGGGGACAGTCCTCCAATCAGCCCCAGCATTTT
CDR3 protein: CATSDRGQSSNQPQHF

V gene: TRBV11-2
D gene: NA
J gene: TRBJ1-1
clone size: NA
CDR3 DNA: TGTGCCAGCAGCTACCCTAAGGGAGGGGAGACCGAAGCTTTCTTT
CDR3 protein: CASSYPKGGETEAFF

V gene: TRBV7-8
D gene: NA
J gene: TRBJ2-5
clone size: NA
CDR3 DNA: TGTGCCAGCAGCTTAAAAAGAATAAAAGTGGAGACCCAGTACTTC
CDR3 protein: CASSLKRIKVETQYF

V gene: TRBV1
D gene: NA
J gene: TRBJ2-7
clone size: NA
CDR3 DNA: TGCACCAGCAGCCAAGATTCGGGTAGAACCTACGAGCAGTACTTC
CDR3 protein: CTSSQDSGRTYEQYF

V gene: TRBV6-4
D gene: NA
J gene: TRBJ2-7
clone size: NA
CDR3 DNA: TGTGCCTACATATACGAGCAGTACTTC
CDR3 protein: CAYIYEQYF

V gene: TRBV29-1
D gene: TRBD2
J gene: TRBJ2-1
clone size: once
CDR3 DNA: TGCAGCGTTGAAGAGGGGCGGGGGGATAATGAGCAGTTCTTC
CDR3 protein: CSVEEGRGDNEQFF

V gene: TRBV6-5
D gene: TRBD1
J gene: TRBJ1-1
clone size: NA
CDR3 DNA: TGTGCCAGCAGTCCCCCGGGACAGGACGAAGCTTTCTTT
CDR3 protein: CASSPPGQDEAFF

V gene: TRBV9
D gene: NA
J gene: TRBJ1-2
clone size: NA
CDR3 DNA: TGTGCCAGCAGCGGCACAGGGAGCTATGGCTACACCTTC
CDR3 protein: CASSGTGSYGYTF

V gene: TRBV7-9
D gene: NA
J gene: TRBJ2-7
clone size: few
CDR3 DNA: TGTGCCAGCAGTAGGGACCTCTACGAGCAGTACTTC
CDR3 protein: CASSRDLYEQYF

V gene: TRBV27
D gene: NA
J gene: TRBJ1-2
clone size: few
CDR3 DNA: TGTGCCAGCAGGGAGGGCCCCGGGTTGCGGTACACCTTC
CDR3 protein: CASREGPGLRYTF

V gene: TRBV5-6
D gene: NA
J gene: TRBJ1-1
clone size: NA
CDR3 DNA: TGTGCCAGCAGCTTGGGACATTCAGGACTCAACACTGAAGCTTTCTTT
CDR3 protein: CASSLGHSGLNTEAFF

V gene: TRBV15
D gene: NA
J gene: TRBJ1-2
clone size: few
CDR3 DNA: TGTGCCACCAGCAGGACGGAACCTAACTATGGCTACACCTTC
CDR3 protein: CATSRTEPNYGYTF

V gene: TRBV11-2
D gene: NA
J gene: TRBJ1-1
clone size: NA
CDR3 DNA: TGTGCCAGCAGCTTTAGGGAGGGCCCTGGTGGCACTGAAGCTTTCTTT
CDR3 protein: CASSFREGPGGTEAFF

V gene: TRBV10-3
D gene: NA
J gene: TRBJ1-3
clone size: NA
CDR3 DNA: TGTGCCACCACGGACGGAAACACCATATATTTT
CDR3 protein: CATTDGNTIYF

V gene: TRBV18
D gene: TRBD1
J gene: TRBJ1-2
clone size: NA
CDR3 DNA: TGTGCCAGCTCACCTCTTCCCCCGACAGGGTTCGACGGCTACACCTTC
CDR3 protein: CASSPLPPTGFDGYTF

V gene: TRBV14
D gene: NA
J gene: TRBJ1-6
clone size: NA
CDR3 DNA: TGTGCCAGCAGATCAGGTGGCCCAGGGAGAAATAATTCACCCCTCCACTTT
CDR3 protein: CASRSGGPGRNNSPLHF

V gene: TRBV10-3
D gene: NA
J gene: TRBJ2-2
clone size: once
CDR3 DNA: TGTGCCATCAGTGTGCAGACCACCGGGGAGCTGTTTTTT
CDR3 protein: CAISVQTTGELFF

V gene: TRBV7-8
D gene: TRBD2
J gene: TRBJ2-1
clone size: NA
CDR3 DNA: TGTGCCAGCAGCTTCGGGACTAGCGGGGGGGCCGCCTACAATGAGCAGTTCTTC
CDR3 protein: CASSFGTSGGAAYNEQFF

V gene: TRBV14
D gene: NA
J gene: TRBJ2-3
clone size: NA
CDR3 DNA: TGTGCCAGCAGTGTATTAGGGACACGCACAGATACGCAGTATTTT
CDR3 protein: CASSVLGTRTDTQYF

V gene: TRBV19
D gene: NA
J gene: TRBJ2-5
clone size: NA
CDR3 DNA: TGTGCCAGTCAAGGTTTGAGGGGGGGCGGGGAGACCCAGTACTTC
CDR3 protein: CASQGLRGGGETQYF

V gene: TRBV5-1
D gene: TRBD1
J gene: TRBJ1-2
clone size: NA
CDR3 DNA: TGCGCCAGCAGCCCCGGACAGGGGGTTGGCTACACCTTC
CDR3 protein: CASSPGQGVGYTF

V gene: TRBV2
D gene: NA
J gene: TRBJ1-1
clone size: NA
CDR3 DNA: TGTGCCAGCAACCATGACGCGGACACTGAAGCTTTCTTT
CDR3 protein: CASNHDADTEAFF

V gene: TRBV4-2
D gene: NA
J gene: TRBJ2-3
clone size: NA
CDR3 DNA: TGTGCCAGCAGCCAAGGGGAGGCCGGAGGGGGCGCAGATACGCAGTATTTT
CDR3 protein: CASSQGEAGGGADTQYF

V gene: TRBV7-9
D gene: TRBD1
J gene: TRBJ2-2
clone size: NA
CDR3 DNA: TGTGCCAGCAGCTTAAAGACCGGGCGAGGGGGCGGAATCACCGGGGAGCTGTTTTTT
CDR3 protein: CASSLKTGRGGGITGELFF

V gene: TRBV12-3/TRBV12-4
D gene: NA
J gene: TRBJ1-1
clone size: NA
CDR3 DNA: TGTGCCAGTCGTGACGGGAGCACTGAAGCTTTCTTT
CDR3 protein: CASRDGSTEAFF

V gene: TRBV19
D gene: NA
J gene: TRBJ1-6
clone size: NA
CDR3 DNA: TGTGCCAGTACCCCGGGACGGATCAATTCACCCCTCCACTTT
CDR3 protein: CASTPGRINSPLHF

V gene: TRBV25-1
D gene: NA
J gene: TRBJ1-4
clone size: NA
CDR3 DNA: TGTGCCAGCAGTGCTCCAAGGGCCGGGAATGAAAAACTGTTTTTT
CDR3 protein: CASSAPRAGNEKLFF

V gene: TRBV5-1
D gene: NA
J gene: TRBJ2-7
clone size: NA
CDR3 DNA: TGCGCCAGCAGCACAAGTTACGAGCAGTACTTC
CDR3 protein: CASSTSYEQYF

V gene: TRBV20-1
D gene: NA
J gene: TRBJ2-3
clone size: NA
CDR3 DNA: TGCAGTGGACTCAAGGGAGGTACGCAGTATTTT
CDR3 protein: CSGLKGGTQYF

V gene: TRBV3-1/TRBV3-2
D gene: NA
J gene: TRBJ2-7
clone size: NA
CDR3 DNA: TGTGCCAGCAGCCAAGGGACAGTCCCCCTCGAGCAGTACTTC
CDR3 protein: CASSQGTVPLEQYF

V gene: TRBV4-1
D gene: NA
J gene: TRBJ1-4
clone size: NA
CDR3 DNA: TGCGCCAGCAGCCAAGATGTGGTCATCCAAAAACTGTTTTTT
CDR3 protein: CASSQDVVIQKLFF

V gene: TRBV27
D gene: NA
J gene: TRBJ2-7
clone size: NA
CDR3 DNA: TGTGCCAGCAGGCCAGGGACGCTTGCCTACGAGCAGTACTTC
CDR3 protein: CASRPGTLAYEQYF

V gene: TRBV27
D gene: NA
J gene: TRBJ1-1
clone size: NA
CDR3 DNA: TGTGCCAGCAGGGGAGGAGTTCTGGCTGAAGCTTTCTTT
CDR3 protein: CASRGGVLAEAFF

V gene: TRBV29-1
D gene: NA
J gene: TRBJ2-2
clone size: NA
CDR3 DNA: TGCAGCGTTGACTTGGGGTCCGGGGAGCTGTTTTTT
CDR3 protein: CSVDLGSGELFF

V gene: TRBV5-1
D gene: NA
J gene: TRBJ2-7
clone size: NA
CDR3 DNA: TGCGCCAGCAGCCTGCGGGACACCGAGCAGTACTTC
CDR3 protein: CASSLRDTEQYF

V gene: TRBV2
D gene: NA
J gene: TRBJ2-5
clone size: NA
CDR3 DNA: TGTGCCAGCAGTAGGACTGTGGAGACCCAGTACTTC
CDR3 protein: CASSRTVETQYF

V gene: TRBV18
D gene: NA
J gene: TRBJ1-2
clone size: NA
CDR3 DNA: TGTGCCAGCTCACCCACAGGACCCCTGGAAGGGGGCTACACCTTC
CDR3 protein: CASSPTGPLEGGYTF

V gene: TRBV6-4
D gene: TRBD1
J gene: TRBJ1-1
clone size: NA
CDR3 DNA: TGTGCCAGCAGTCGGACAGGGCAGACTGAAGCTTTCTTT
CDR3 protein: CASSRTGQTEAFF

V gene: TRBV10-2
D gene: NA
J gene: TRBJ1-1
clone size: NA
CDR3 DNA: TGCGCCAGCAATCGGGACTCCCCTACGGGAGCTTTCTTT
CDR3 protein: CASNRDSPTGAFF

V gene: TRBV2
D gene: TRBD1
J gene: TRBJ1-4
clone size: NA
CDR3 DNA: TGTGCCAGCAGTCTACAGGGGAGTATAAGGAATGAAAAACTGTTTTTT
CDR3 protein: CASSLQGSIRNEKLFF

V gene: TRBV11-1
D gene: NA
J gene: TRBJ2-7
clone size: NA
CDR3 DNA: TGTGCCAGCAGCTTAGCCTACGAGCAGTACTTC
CDR3 protein: CASSLAYEQYF

V gene: TRBV4-1
D gene: NA
J gene: TRBJ1-3
clone size: NA
CDR3 DNA: TGCGCCAGCAGCCAAGACGCGGGAAACACCATATATTTT
CDR3 protein: CASSQDAGNTIYF

V gene: TRBV5-1
D gene: NA
J gene: TRBJ2-7
clone size: NA
CDR3 DNA: TGCGCCAGCAGCTTGCCAGACGACAGTTCGGACGAGCAGTACTTC
CDR3 protein: CASSLPDDSSDEQYF

V gene: TRBV19
D gene: NA
J gene: TRBJ1-5
clone size: NA
CDR3 DNA: TGTGCCAGTAGTAACGGAGGCAATCAGCCCCAGCATTTT
CDR3 protein: CASSNGGNQPQHF

V gene: TRBV27
D gene: NA
J gene: TRBJ1-2
clone size: NA
CDR3 DNA: TGTGTCAGCACCCCCCAGATAAACTATGGCTACACCTTC
CDR3 protein: CVSTPQINYGYTF

V gene: TRBV4-1
D gene: NA
J gene: TRBJ2-1
clone size: NA
CDR3 DNA: TGCGCCAGCAGCCATTCCGAGGGGAATGAGCAGTTCTTC
CDR3 protein: CASSHSEGNEQFF

V gene: TRBV5-1
D gene: TRBD1
J gene: TRBJ1-2
clone size: NA
CDR3 DNA: TGCGCCAGCAGCTCAGGACAGGGTTACGGCTACACCTTC
CDR3 protein: CASSSGQGYGYTF